This entry lists 11 T cell receptor beta chains sequenced from one sample in a study of blood T cell repertoires in COVID-19. The table came from immunoSEQ multiplex PCR; TCRdb's copy has only in-frame clones and leaves some out. The sample lists some 40,000 clones; 70% to 90% were seen once. Source material: peripheral blood. All receptors derive from a man in his sixties in a cohort sampled during active COVID-19.

This sequence joins TRBV9 and TRBJ2-1; 7 nucleotides agree with TRBD2. V was pared by 6 bases and J by 8 bases, with 11 bases of the junction left unmatched. In germline, CDR1 is SGDLS, CDR2 YYNGEE. The CDR3 has 14 residues. CDR3 nucleotide sequence: TGTGCCAGCACACCGGGAGGACTTCTCCATGAGCAGTTCTTC. Amino acid sequence: CASTPGGLLHEQFF.

The chain employs TRBV4-2 and TRBJ1-1; D is uncertain. This CDR3 has 15 residues. V was trimmed by 2 bases and J by 4 bases, leaving 14 bases between them. CDR1 is LGHNA, CDR2 YNFKEQ, per germline. The CDR3 loop is CASSQTWVTSTEAFF. The DNA of the CDR3 is TGTGCCAGCAGCCAAACGTGGGTGACTTCCACTGAAGCTTTCTTT.

The chain couples TRBV30 to TRBJ2-3, with a tentative D call TRBD2 (5 bases). Germline V CDR1 and CDR2: GTSNPN, SVGIG (reference sequence). The CDR3 runs to 12 residues. Trimming took 7 bases from V and 2 from J, leaving 10 bases between them. The CDR3 loop reads CASRVFTDTQYF. For the CDR3, the DNA is TGTGCCTCGCGGGTCTTCACAGATACGCAGTATTTT.

CDR3 nucleotides: TGCAGCGCCCAACAGACAACTAATGAAAAACTGTTTTTT. The encoded protein is CSAQQTTNEKLFF. The J gene is TRBJ1-4, the V gene TRBV29-1, with no clear D. Between the trimmed V and J ends, which lost 7 bases and 0 bases, there was a span of 9 bases. CDR1 is SQVTM, CDR2 ANQGSEA, per germline. CDR3 length equals 13 residues.

The chain is built from TRBV27 and TRBJ1-1; D gene uncertain. Germline V gene sequence: CDR1 MNHEY, CDR2 SMNVEV (reference sequence). V shed 5 bases and J shed 0 bases, with 16 bases lying between them. This CDR3 region has 16 residues. CDR3 nucleotides: TGTGCCAGCAGTCCCTTCTTTGGCGGATTGAACACTGAAGCTTTCTTT. This translates into CASSPFFGGLNTEAFF.

This clone occurred once. V is TRBV28 and J is TRBJ1-5; D possibly corresponds to TRBD1 (5 bases). The length of the CDR3 is 14 residues. V dropped 7 bases and J dropped 6 bases, with 16 bases sitting between them. CDR1 and CDR2 (germline): MDHEN, SYDVKM. In DNA, the CDR3 is TGTGCCAGCATCGATCGGACATTCGGTCAGCCCCAGCATTTT. The encoded protein is CASIDRTFGQPQHF.

The chain joins TRBV19 to TRBJ2-7; perhaps TRBD1 as D (6 bases). V lost 5 bases to trimming and J lost 1 base, with 9 bases between them. This CDR3 is 13 amino acids long. Germline values: CDR1 LNHDA, CDR2 SQIVND (reference sequence). The DNA of the CDR3 is TGTGCCAGTAGTGATGACAGGTCCTACGAGCAGTACTTC. Translating gives CASSDDRSYEQYF.

This clone was recorded once. The V gene is TRBV4-1, the J gene TRBJ2-3; 7 positions agree with TRBD2. This CDR3 has 16 residues. After removal of 1 base from V and 2 bases from J, the junction contained 6 bases not matched to a gene. Looked up from germline, CDR1 is MGHRA and CDR2 is YSYEKL. The CDR3 nucleotides read TGCGCCAGCAGCCAAGGGGCTAGCGGAAACACAGATACGCAGTATTTT. This translates into CASSQGASGNTDTQYF.

The rearrangement links TRBV24-1 to TRBJ2-5; 10 nucleotides align to TRBD1. J was trimmed by 1 base and V by 4 bases; bases with no gene match: 8. CDR1 and CDR2 from the germline V gene are KGHDR and SFDVKD. This CDR3 has 17 residues. DNA of the CDR3: TGTGCCACCAGTGAGCTCGCCGGGACAGGGGCCCAAGAGACCCAGTACTTC. Translation gives CATSELAGTGAQETQYF.

The CDR3 DNA reads TGCGCCAGCAGTCAGACAGGGGGAGAGACCCAGTACTTC. Encoded protein: CASSQTGGETQYF. The V and J genes are TRBV10-1 and TRBJ2-5; 9 nucleotides line up with TRBD1. The germline gives CDR1 WNHNN, CDR2 SYGVQD (reference sequence). This CDR3 is 13 amino acids long. Unmatched junction bases numbered 2, after V lost 5 bases and J lost 4 bases.

V usage is TRBV19 and J usage is TRBJ1-2; D is ambiguous. Looked up from germline, CDR1 is LNHDA and CDR2 is SQIVND (reference sequence). The CDR3 length is 15 residues. The germline V and J ends were trimmed by 1 base and 4 bases, with 13 bases remaining between them. The CDR3 DNA follows: TGTGCCAGTAGTATAGGGCCCTTAGAGGGCTATGGCTACACCTTC. Its translation is CASSIGPLEGYGYTF.